This T cell receptor beta chain was captured by sequencing in a study of T cells in Graves' hyperthyroidism and ophthalmopathy. RNA transcripts were the template for amplifying TCR beta CDR3 regions. Initially, a first-round RT-PCR of the TCR CDR3 employed the HTBI primer set. TCRdb independently ran MiXCR on the multiplex PCR reads; one entry per CDR3 protein. The table lists approximately 300,000 distinct CDR3 sequences, 16% of them singletons, with approximately 35% in the top ten. Newly diagnosed hyperthyroidism, duration under 2 months, in patients aged 18 to 65. Lactation, pregnancy, other autoimmune disease or uncontrolled infection excluded patients. This clonotype was seen a handful of times. Its antigen is not identified. The CDR3 spans 15 residues. CDR1 and CDR2 from the germline V gene are KGHSH and LQKENI. The V and J ends lost 4 bases and 5 bases respectively, with 14 bases between them.

Study-wide findings and caveats: With a median lead of approximately 6 months before onset, the model predicted ophthalmopathy. Ophthalmopathy was distinguished from stable hyperthyroidism by 13 V-J signatures.

The sequence derives from a young man with Graves' hyperthyroidism. Sequencing used blood. This chain uses TRBV18 with TRBJ2-2; perhaps TRBD1 as D (5 bases). Here the CDR3 reads CASSRARAGTGELFF. Here the CDR3 DNA reads TGTGCCAGCTCACGGGCCCGGGCAGGGACCGGGGAGCTGTTTTTT.